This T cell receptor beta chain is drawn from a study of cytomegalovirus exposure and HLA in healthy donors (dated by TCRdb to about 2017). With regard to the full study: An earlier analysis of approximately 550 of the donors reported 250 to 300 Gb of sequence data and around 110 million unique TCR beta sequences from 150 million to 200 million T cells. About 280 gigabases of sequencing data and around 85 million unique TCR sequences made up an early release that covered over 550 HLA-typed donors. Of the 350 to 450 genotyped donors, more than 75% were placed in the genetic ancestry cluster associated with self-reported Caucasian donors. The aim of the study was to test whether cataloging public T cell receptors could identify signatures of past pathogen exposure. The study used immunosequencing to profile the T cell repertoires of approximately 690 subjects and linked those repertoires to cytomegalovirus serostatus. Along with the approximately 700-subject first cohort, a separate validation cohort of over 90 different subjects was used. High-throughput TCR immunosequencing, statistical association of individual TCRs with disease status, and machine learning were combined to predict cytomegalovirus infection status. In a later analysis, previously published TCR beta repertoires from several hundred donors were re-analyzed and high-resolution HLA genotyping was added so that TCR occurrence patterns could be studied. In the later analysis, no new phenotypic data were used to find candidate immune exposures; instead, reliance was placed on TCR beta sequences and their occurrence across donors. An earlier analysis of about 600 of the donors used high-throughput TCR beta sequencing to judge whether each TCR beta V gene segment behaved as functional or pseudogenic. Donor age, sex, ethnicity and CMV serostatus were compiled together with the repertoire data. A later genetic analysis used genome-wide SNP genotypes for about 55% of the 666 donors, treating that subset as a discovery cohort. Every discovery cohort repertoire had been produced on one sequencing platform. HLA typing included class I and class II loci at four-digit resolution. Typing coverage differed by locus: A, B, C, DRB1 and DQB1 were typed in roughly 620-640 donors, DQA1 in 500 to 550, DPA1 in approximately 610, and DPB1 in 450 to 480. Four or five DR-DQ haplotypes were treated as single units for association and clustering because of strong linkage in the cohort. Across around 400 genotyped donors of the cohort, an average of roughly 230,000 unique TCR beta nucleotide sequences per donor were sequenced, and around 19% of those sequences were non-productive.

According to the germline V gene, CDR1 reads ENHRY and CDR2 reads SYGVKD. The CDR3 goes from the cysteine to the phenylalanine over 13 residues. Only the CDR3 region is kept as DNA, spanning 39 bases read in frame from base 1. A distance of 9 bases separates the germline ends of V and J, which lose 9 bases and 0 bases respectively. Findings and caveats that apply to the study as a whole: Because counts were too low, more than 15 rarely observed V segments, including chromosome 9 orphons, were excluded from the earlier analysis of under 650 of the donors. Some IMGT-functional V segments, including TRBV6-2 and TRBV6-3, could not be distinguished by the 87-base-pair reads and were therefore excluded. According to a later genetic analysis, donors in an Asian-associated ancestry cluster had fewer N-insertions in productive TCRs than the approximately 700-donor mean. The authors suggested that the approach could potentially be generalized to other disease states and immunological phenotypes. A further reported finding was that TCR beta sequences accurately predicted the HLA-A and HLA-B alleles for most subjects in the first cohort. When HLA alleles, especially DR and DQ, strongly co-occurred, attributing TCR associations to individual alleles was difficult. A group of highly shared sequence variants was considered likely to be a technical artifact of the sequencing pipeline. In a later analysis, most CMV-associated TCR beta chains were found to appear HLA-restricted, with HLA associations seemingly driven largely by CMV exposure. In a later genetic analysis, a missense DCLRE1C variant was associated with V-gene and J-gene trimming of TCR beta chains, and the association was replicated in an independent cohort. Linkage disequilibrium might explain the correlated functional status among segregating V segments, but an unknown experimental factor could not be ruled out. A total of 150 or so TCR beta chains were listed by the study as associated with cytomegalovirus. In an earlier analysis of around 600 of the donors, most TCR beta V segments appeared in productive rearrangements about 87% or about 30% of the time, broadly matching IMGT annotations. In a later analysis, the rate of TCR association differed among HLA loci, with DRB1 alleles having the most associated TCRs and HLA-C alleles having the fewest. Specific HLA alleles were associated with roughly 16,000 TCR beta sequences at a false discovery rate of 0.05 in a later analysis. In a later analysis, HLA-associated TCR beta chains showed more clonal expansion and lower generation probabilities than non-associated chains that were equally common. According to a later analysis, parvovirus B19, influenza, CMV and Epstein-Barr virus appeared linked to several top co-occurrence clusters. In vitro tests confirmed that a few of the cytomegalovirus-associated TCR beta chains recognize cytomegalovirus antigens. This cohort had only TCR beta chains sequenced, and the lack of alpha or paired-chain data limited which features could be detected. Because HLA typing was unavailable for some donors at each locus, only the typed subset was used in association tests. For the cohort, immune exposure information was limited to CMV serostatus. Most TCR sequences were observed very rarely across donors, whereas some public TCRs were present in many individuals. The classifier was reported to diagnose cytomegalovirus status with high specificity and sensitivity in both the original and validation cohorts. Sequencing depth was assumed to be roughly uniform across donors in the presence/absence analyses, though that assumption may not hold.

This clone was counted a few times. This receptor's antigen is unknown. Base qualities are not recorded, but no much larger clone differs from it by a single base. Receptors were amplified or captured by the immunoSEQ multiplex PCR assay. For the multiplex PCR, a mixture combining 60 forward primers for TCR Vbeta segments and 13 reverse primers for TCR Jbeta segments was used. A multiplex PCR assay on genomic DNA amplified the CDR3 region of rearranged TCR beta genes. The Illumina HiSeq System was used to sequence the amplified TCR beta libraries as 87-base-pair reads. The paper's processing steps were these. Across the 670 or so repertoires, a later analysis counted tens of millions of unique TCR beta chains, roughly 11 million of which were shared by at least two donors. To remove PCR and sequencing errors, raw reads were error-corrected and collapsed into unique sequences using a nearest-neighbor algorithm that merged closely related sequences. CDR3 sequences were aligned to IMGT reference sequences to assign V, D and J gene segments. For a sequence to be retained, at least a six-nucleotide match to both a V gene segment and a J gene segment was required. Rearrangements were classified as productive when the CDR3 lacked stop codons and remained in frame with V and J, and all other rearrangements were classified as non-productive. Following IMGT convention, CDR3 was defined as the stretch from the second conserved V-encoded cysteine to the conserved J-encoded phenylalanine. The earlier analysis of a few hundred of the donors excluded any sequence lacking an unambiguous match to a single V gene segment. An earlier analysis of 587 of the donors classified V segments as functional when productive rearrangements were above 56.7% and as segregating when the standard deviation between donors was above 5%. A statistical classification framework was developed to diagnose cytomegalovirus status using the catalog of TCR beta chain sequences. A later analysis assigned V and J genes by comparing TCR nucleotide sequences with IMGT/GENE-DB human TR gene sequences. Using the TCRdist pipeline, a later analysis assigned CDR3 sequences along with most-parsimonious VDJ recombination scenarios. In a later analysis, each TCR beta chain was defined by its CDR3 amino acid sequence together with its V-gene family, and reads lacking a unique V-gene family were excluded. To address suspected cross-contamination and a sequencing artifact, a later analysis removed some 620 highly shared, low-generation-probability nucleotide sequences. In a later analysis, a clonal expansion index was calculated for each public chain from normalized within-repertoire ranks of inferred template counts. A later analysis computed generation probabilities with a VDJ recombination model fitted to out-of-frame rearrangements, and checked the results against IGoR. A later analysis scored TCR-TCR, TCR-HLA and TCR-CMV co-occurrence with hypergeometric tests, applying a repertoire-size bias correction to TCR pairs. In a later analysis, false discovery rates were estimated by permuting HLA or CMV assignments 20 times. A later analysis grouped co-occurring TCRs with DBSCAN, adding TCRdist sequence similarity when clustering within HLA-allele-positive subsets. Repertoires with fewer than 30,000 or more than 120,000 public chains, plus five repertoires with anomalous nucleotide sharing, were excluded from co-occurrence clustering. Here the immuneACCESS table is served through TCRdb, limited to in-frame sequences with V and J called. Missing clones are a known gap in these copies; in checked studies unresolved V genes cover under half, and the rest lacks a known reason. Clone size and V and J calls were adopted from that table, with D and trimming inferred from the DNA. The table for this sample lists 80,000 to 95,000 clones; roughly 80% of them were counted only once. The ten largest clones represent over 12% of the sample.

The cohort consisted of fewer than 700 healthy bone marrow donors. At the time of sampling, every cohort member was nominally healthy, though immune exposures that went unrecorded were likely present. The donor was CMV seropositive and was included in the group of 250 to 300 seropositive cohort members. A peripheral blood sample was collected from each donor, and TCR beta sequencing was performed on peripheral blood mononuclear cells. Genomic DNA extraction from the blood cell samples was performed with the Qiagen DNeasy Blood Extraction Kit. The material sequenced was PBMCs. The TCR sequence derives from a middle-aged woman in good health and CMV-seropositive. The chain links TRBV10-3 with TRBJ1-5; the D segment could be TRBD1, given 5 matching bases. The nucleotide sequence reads TGTGCCATTTCCCAGGGTAGCAATCAGCCCCAGCATTTT. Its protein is CAISQGSNQPQHF.